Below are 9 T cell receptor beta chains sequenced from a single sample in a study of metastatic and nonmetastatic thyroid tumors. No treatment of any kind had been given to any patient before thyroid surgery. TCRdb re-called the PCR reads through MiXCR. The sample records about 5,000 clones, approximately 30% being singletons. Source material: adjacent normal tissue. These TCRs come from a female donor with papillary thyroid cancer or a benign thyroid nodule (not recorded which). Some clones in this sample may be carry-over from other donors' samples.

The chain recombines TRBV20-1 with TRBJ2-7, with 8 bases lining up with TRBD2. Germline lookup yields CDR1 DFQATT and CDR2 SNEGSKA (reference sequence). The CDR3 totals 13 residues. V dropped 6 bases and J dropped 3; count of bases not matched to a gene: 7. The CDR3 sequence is CSAMSGRGYEQYF. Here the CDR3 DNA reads TGCAGTGCCATGAGCGGGAGAGGCTACGAGCAGTACTTC.

The CDR3 coding sequence is TGTGCCAGCAGCTTAGGGACAGGGAGCGCGGGGGAGACCCAGTACTTC. Protein: CASSLGTGSAGETQYF. The rearrangement uses TRBV7-8 and TRBJ2-5, with 8 bases that match TRBD1. The CDR3 totals 16 residues. Germline CDR1 and CDR2: SGHVS and FQNEAQ. The V segment lost 1 base and the J segment 5 bases; nucleotides outside the gene matches: 9.

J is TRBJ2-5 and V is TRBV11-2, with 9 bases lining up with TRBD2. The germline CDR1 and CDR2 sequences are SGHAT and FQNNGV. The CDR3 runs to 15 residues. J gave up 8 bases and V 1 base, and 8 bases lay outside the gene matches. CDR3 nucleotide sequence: TGTGCCAGCAGCTTAGCCCAAGGACTAGCGCCTACCCAGTACTTC. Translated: CASSLAQGLAPTQYF.

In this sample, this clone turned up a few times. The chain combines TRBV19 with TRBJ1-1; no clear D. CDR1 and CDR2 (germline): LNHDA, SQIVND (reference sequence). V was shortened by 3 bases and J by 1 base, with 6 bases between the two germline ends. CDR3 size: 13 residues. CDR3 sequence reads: CASSIWGNTEAFF. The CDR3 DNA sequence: TGTGCCAGTAGTATTTGGGGGAACACTGAAGCTTTCTTT.

CDR3 loop: CASSYQFYGYEQYF. The CDR3 region has the DNA TGTGCCAGCAGTTACCAGTTTTACGGCTACGAGCAGTACTTC. This chain joins TRBV28 and TRBJ2-7; D unresolved. V was clipped by 4 bases and J by 3 bases, with 13 bases between them. This CDR3 contains 14 residues. The germline V gene has CDR1 MDHEN and CDR2 SYDVKM.

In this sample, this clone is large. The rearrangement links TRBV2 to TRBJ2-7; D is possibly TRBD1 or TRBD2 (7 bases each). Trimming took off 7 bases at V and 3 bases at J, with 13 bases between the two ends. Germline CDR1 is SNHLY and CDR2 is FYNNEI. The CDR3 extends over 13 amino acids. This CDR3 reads CASTGGGSYEQYF. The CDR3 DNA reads TGTGCCAGCACAGGGGGGGGGAGCTACGAGCAGTACTTC. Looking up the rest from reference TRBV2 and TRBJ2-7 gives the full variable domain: EPEVTQTPSHQVTQMGQEVILRCVPISNHLYFYWYRQILGQKVEFLVSFYNNEISEKSEIFDDQFSVERPDGSNFTLKIRSTKLEDSAMYFCASTGGGSYEQYFGPGTRLTVT.

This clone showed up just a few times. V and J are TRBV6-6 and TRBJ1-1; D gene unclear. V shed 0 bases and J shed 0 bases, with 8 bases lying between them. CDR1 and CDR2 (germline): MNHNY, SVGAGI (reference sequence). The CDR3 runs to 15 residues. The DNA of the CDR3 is TGTGCCAGCAGTTACTCCTGTGTTATGAACACTGAAGCTTTCTTT. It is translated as CASSYSCVMNTEAFF.

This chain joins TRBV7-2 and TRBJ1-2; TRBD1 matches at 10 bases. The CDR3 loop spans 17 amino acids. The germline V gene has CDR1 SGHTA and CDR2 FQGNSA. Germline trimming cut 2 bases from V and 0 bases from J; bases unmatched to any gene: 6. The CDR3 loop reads CASSLTGQGTTNYGYTF. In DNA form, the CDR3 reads TGTGCCAGCAGCTTAACGGGACAGGGGACGACTAACTATGGCTACACCTTC.

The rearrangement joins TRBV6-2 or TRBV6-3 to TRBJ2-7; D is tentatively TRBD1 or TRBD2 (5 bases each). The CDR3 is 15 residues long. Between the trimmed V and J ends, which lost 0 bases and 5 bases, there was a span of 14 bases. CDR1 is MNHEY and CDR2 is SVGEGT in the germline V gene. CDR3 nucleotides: TGTGCCAGCAGTTACTCGATCGTGGTGGGACACGAGCAGTACTTC. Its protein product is CASSYSIVVGHEQYF.